This T cell receptor (beta chain) was found in a study of blood T cell repertoires in COVID-19 (dated by TCRdb to the early 2020s). Describing the broader study: Samples covering the acute and convalescent phases of COVID-19 were provided by collaborators in the United States, Italy and Spain. The prospective study material was composed of cDNA or gDNA derived from T cells, B-cell-depleted T cells, or PBMCs. Deeply sampled blood TCRbeta repertoires from subjects exposed to, actively infected with, or recovered from COVID-19 were included in the dataset. The repertoires were made available in a free public database intended to serve as a resource for research on the immune response to SARS-CoV-2. The samples were drawn from two sources: the first 160 participants of the ongoing ImmuneRACE study, and over 1,000 subjects contributed by 6 global collaborators. The sample metadata nearly always contained a de-identified subject ID, COVID-19 status, age in years and sex. Where available, HLA class I and class II types were taken from metadata supplied by the sample provider and were not determined by assay-based typing. General conclusions and limits of the study: The amount of clinical and demographic metadata varied by source and participant and was provided uncurated.

Participants in the prospective study were enrolled through a virtual design, were aged roughly 18 to 90 years, and lived in under 25 United States geographic areas. To assign participants to cohorts, the prospective study relied on clinical history that participants themselves reported in a screening survey and a study questionnaire. In the prospective study, whole blood, serum and a nasopharyngeal or oropharyngeal swab were collected from each participant by mobile phlebotomists. Over an approximately 2-month period, participants in the prospective study had the option of providing additional blood draws and questionnaires. Prospective study blood samples were shipped either frozen or at room temperature before DNA extraction. TCRbeta CDR3 regions were amplified from genomic DNA by means of the immunoSEQ Assay, a bias-controlled multiplex PCR. As for how the authors treated the data: Within the assay, amplification of reference gene primers was used to estimate how many nucleated cells each sample contained. Sequence reads were collapsed and filtered to measure the absolute abundance of every unique TCRbeta CDR3 rearrangement. For each sample, productive Simpson clonality was calculated by taking the square root of Simpson's diversity index across productive rearrangements. TCRdb stores this immuneACCESS table with in-frame sequences only. Part of the clones is absent; in the studies checked, under half of the shortfall reflects unresolved V genes, and no reason is known for the rest. The V and J calls and clone size were taken over from that table, and D and trimming were inferred from the DNA. Counted in this sample were 250,000 to 300,000 clones; approximately 90% of them appeared once. 2% to 2.5% of the sample belongs to the ten largest clones.

The CDR3 sequence holds 11 residues, the cysteine and phenylalanine included. The retained sequence is limited to the CDR3, 33 bases, with the frame set at the first base. The germline V gene (reference sequence) specifies DFQATT as CDR1 and SNEGSKA as CDR2. V loses 6 bases at its end and J loses 5 bases; junction bases beyond the gene matches: 3. To note about this clone: No cognate antigen has been identified for it. No much larger clone exists at a distance of one base, and base qualities are not known.

This sequence was found in a woman aged 40-49 years with acute COVID-19. The sequence joins TRBV20-1 to TRBJ2-7; TRBD1 fits 8 bases in the junction. The sample consisted of PBMCs or T cells enriched from blood (not recorded which). The CDR3: CSALDRDEQYF. The DNA is as follows: TGCAGTGCCCTGGACAGGGACGAGCAGTACTTC.